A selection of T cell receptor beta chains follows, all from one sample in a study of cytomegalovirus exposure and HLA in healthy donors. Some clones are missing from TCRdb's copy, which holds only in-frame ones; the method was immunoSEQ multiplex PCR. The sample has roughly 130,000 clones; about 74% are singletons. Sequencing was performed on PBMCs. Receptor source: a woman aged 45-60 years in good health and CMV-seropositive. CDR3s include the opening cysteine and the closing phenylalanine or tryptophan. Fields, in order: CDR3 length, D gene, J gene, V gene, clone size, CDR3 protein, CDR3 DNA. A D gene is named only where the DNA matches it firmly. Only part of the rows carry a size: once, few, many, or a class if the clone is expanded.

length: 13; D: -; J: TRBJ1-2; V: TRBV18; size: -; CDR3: CASSPPGVYGYTF; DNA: TGTGCCAGCTCACCACCCGGGGTCTATGGCTACACCTTC
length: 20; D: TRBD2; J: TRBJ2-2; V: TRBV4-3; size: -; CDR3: CASSWRSGLAGGLNTGELFF; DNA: TGCGCCAGCAGCTGGAGATCCGGACTAGCGGGGGGACTTAACACCGGGGAGCTGTTTTTT
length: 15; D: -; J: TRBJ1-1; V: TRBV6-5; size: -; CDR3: CASRPPGGLNTEAFF; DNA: TGTGCCAGCAGGCCGCCGGGGGGATTAAACACTGAAGCTTTCTTT
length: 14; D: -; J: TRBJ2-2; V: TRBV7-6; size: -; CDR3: CASKDTGSHGELFF; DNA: TGTGCCAGCAAGGACACAGGGTCCCACGGGGAGCTGTTTTTT
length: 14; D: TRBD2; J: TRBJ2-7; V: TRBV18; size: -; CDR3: CASSVGSGSYEQYF; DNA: TGTGCCAGCTCAGTCGGAAGCGGGAGCTACGAGCAGTACTTC
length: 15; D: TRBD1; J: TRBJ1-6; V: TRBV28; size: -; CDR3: CASSPRTGLRAPLHF; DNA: TGTGCCAGCAGTCCGAGGACAGGTCTAAGGGCACCCCTCCACTTT
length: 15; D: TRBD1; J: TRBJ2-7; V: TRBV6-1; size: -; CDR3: CASSEQYRGIYEQYF; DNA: TGTGCCAGCAGTGAGCAGTACAGGGGGATCTACGAGCAGTACTTC
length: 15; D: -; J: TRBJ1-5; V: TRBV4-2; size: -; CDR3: CASSQEREANQPQHF; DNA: TGTGCCAGCAGCCAAGAGAGGGAGGCCAATCAGCCCCAGCATTTT
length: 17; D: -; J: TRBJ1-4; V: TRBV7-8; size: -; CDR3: CASSSRVGSATNEKLFF; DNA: TGTGCCAGCAGCTCCCGGGTGGGTTCTGCAACTAATGAAAAACTGTTTTTT
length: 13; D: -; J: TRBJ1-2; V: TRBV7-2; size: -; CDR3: CASSWTEGYGYTF; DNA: TGTGCCAGCAGCTGGACGGAGGGATATGGCTACACCTTC
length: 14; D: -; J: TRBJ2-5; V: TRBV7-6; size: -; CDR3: CASSPTPSQETQYF; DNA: TGTGCCAGCAGCCCTACGCCCTCCCAAGAGACCCAGTACTTC
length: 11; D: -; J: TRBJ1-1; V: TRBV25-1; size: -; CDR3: CASSVTDGAFF; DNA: TGTGCCAGCAGTGTTACAGACGGAGCTTTCTTT
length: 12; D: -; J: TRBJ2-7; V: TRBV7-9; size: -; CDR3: CASSFGTYEQYF; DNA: TGTGCCAGCAGCTTTGGCACCTACGAGCAGTACTTC
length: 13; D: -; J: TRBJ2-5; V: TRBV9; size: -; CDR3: CASSVGGEETQYF; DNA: TGTGCCAGCAGCGTAGGGGGGGAAGAGACCCAGTACTTC
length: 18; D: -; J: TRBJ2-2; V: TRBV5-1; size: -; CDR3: CASSLSASGQGIVGELFF; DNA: TGCGCCAGCAGCTTGTCCGCTTCGGGTCAGGGGATTGTCGGGGAGCTGTTTTTT
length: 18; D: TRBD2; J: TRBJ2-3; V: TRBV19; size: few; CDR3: CASSIGSGGGPSTDTQYF; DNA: TGTGCCAGTAGTATAGGCAGCGGGGGGGGACCTAGCACAGATACGCAGTATTTT
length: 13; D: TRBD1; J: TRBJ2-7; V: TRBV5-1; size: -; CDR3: CASSSGQGSEQYF; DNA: TGCGCCAGCAGCTCGGGACAGGGAAGCGAGCAGTACTTC
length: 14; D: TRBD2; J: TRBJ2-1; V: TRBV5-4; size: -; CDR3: CASSHSGRTNEQFF; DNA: TGTGCCAGCAGTCATAGCGGGCGGACCAATGAGCAGTTCTTC
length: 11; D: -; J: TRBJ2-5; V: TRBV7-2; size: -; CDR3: CASSLSETQYF; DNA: TGTGCCAGCAGCCTGTCGGAGACCCAGTACTTC
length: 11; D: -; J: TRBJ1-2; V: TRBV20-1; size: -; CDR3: CSAREPGGYTF; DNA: TGCAGTGCTAGAGAACCCGGTGGCTACACCTTC
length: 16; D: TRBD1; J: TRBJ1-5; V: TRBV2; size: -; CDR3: CASSQGQGAIGQPQHF; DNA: TGTGCCAGCAGTCAAGGACAGGGGGCGATCGGACAGCCCCAGCATTTT
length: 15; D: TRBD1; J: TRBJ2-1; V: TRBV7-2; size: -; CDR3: CASSLARGSYNEQFF; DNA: TGTGCCAGCAGCTTAGCCAGGGGGTCCTACAATGAGCAGTTCTTC
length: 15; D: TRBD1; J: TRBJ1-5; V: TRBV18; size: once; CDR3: CASSKGQGEGSAQHF; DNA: TGTGCCAGCTCCAAGGGACAGGGCGAGGGATCAGCCCAGCATTTT
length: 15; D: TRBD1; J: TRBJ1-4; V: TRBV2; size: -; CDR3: CASSERGTGIEKLFF; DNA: TGTGCCAGCAGTGAGAGGGGGACAGGGATAGAAAAACTGTTTTTT
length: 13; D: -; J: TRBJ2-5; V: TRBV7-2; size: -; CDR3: CASRGSGQETQYF; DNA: TGTGCCAGCCGCGGCAGCGGCCAAGAGACCCAGTACTTC
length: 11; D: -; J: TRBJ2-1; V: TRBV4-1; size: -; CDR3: CASSGLREQFF; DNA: TGCGCCAGCTCGGGGTTGCGTGAGCAGTTCTTC
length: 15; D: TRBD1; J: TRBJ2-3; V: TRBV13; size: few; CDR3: CASSRDRGPTDTQYF; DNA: TGTGCCAGCAGCCGGGACAGGGGGCCGACAGATACGCAGTATTTT
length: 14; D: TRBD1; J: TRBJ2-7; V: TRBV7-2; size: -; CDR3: CASRSRDRSYEQYF; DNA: TGTGCCAGCAGGTCCCGGGACAGGTCCTACGAGCAGTACTTC
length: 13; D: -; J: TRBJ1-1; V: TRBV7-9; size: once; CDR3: CASSPPSRTEAFF; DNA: TGTGCCAGCAGCCCACCTTCCCGGACTGAAGCTTTCTTT
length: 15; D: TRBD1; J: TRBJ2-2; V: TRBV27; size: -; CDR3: CASSLDRGSTGELFF; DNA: TGTGCCAGCAGCCTCGACAGGGGGAGCACCGGGGAGCTGTTTTTT
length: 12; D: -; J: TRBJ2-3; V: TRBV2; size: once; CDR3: CASSIAGDTQYF; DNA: TGTGCCAGCAGTATCGCGGGAGATACGCAGTATTTT
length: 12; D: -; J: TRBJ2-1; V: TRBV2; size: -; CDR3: CASSENGNEQFF; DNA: TGTGCCAGCAGTGAAAACGGTAATGAGCAGTTCTTC
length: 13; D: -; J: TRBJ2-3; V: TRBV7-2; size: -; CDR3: CASSSGLQGTQYF; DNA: TGTGCCAGCAGCTCGGGACTGCAGGGTACGCAGTATTTT
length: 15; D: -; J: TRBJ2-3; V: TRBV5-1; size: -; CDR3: CASSLRGLGTDTQYF; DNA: TGCGCCAGCAGTCTCCGAGGGCTTGGCACAGATACGCAGTATTTT
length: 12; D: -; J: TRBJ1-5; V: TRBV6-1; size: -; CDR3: CASNQGLGPQHF; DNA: TGTGCCAGCAACCAGGGCCTAGGGCCCCAGCATTTT
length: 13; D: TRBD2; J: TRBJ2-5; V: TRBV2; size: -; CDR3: CASFRLAGETQYF; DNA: TGTGCCAGCTTCCGTCTAGCGGGAGAGACCCAGTACTTC
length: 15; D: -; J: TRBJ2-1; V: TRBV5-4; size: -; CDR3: CASSLSGLDYNEQFF; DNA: TGTGCCAGCAGCTTATCGGGGTTAGATTACAATGAGCAGTTCTTC
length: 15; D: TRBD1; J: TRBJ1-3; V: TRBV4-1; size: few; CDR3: CASSLAGTGGNTIYF; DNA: TGCGCCAGCAGCCTTGCCGGGACAGGTGGAAACACCATATATTTT
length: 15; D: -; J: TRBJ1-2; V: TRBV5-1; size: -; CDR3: CASSPGDFLAGGYPF; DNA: TGCGCCAGCAGCCCGGGGGACTTTCTGGCGGGAGGCTACCCCTTC
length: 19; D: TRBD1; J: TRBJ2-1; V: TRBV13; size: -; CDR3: CASSFTVLWGQSSYNEQFF; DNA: TGTGCCAGCAGCTTCACGGTTCTGTGGGGACAGAGCTCCTACAATGAGCAGTTCTTC
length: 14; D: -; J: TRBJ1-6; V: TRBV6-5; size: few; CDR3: CASTEGRRNSPLHF; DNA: TGTGCCAGCACGGAGGGACGGCGAAATTCACCCCTCCACTTT
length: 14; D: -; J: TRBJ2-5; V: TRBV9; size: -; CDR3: CASSGTGIGETQYF; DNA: TGTGCCAGCAGCGGCACAGGGATCGGGGAGACCCAGTACTTC
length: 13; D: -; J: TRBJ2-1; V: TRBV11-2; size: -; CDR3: CASSSLSGAEQFF; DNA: TGTGCCAGCAGCTCCCTCTCAGGGGCAGAGCAGTTCTTC
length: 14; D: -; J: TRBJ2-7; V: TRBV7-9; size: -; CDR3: CASTRTSSIYEQYF; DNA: TGTGCCAGCACCCGGACATCCAGTATCTACGAGCAGTACTTC
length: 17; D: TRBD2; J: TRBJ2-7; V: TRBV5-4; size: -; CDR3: CASSSPYSGGDSYEQYF; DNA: TGTGCCAGCAGCTCCCCCTATAGCGGGGGGGATTCCTACGAGCAGTACTTC
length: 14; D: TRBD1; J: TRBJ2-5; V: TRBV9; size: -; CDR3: CASSVRTGGETQYF; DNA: TGTGCCAGCAGCGTCCGGACAGGGGGAGAGACCCAGTACTTC
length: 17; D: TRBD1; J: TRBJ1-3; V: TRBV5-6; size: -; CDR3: CASSPGRGPSSGNTIYF; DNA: TGTGCCAGCAGCCCAGGCAGGGGGCCGAGCTCTGGAAACACCATATATTTT
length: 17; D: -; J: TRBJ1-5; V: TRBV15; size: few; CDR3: CATSREKVTGINQPQHF; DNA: TGTGCCACCAGCAGAGAGAAAGTCACAGGTATCAATCAGCCCCAGCATTTT
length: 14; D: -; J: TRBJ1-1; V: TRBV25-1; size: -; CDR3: CASSAAGIWTEAFF; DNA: TGTGCCAGCAGTGCCGCAGGGATTTGGACTGAAGCTTTCTTT
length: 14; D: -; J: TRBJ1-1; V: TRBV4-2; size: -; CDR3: CASSPTGGVTEAFF; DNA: TGTGCCAGCAGCCCAACCGGTGGTGTCACTGAAGCTTTCTTT
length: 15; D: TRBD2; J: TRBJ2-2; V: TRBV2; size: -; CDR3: CASRASGGYAGELFF; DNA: TGTGCCAGCAGGGCTAGCGGGGGGTATGCCGGGGAGCTGTTTTTT
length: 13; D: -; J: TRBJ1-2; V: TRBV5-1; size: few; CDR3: CASSLEGVRGYTF; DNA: TGCGCCAGCAGCCTAGAGGGGGTTCGTGGCTACACCTTC